Shown below are 4 T cell receptor beta chains from a single sample sequenced in a study of blood T cell repertoires in COVID-19. Assay used: immunoSEQ multiplex PCR; TCRdb lists only in-frame clones, some missing. The sample has more than 75,000 clones, roughly 84% seen once. The sample consisted of peripheral blood. The origin of the receptors is a man in his fifties or sixties with acute or convalescent COVID-19.

The chain combines TRBV28 with TRBJ2-7; 9 bases match TRBD1. The CDR3 has 14 residues. Germline CDR1 and CDR2: MDHEN and SYDVKM. V lost 5 bases, J lost 4 bases, and 6 bases stayed unmatched. CDR3 sequence (DNA): TGTGCCAGCAGTGTACAGGGGGCCTTGTACGAGCAGTACGTC. The encoded protein is CASSVQGALYEQYV.

The CDR3 nucleotides are TGTGCCAGCAGTTTCCGCCGAGGACTAGCGGGGAATACGCAGTATTTT. It is translated as CASSFRRGLAGNTQYF. This chain uses TRBV27 with TRBJ2-3; TRBD2 agrees at 12 bases. With V trimmed by 3 bases and J by 7 bases, 8 bases remained unmatched. Germline-derived CDR1 and CDR2 are MNHEY and SMNVEV (reference sequence). The CDR3 covers 16 residues.

Worth noting for this clone: Additional DNA sequences in this sample encode the identical CDR3. The rearrangement joins TRBV18 to TRBJ1-1; weak D call: TRBD1 (6 bases). Trimming took 3 bases from V and 2 from J, leaving 7 bases between them. CDR1 and CDR2 from the germline V gene are KGHSH and LQKENI. This CDR3 comprises 13 residues. The CDR3 sequence: CASSPDSNTEAFF. CDR3 DNA sequence: TGTGCCAGCTCACCGGACAGCAACACTGAAGCTTTCTTT.

The gene calls are TRBV10-3 and TRBJ1-2, with 11 positions matching TRBD1. The CDR3 has 16 amino acids. Germline V CDR1 and CDR2: ENHRY, SYGVKD. With V trimmed by 4 bases and J by 7 bases, 11 bases remained unmatched. The CDR3 reads CAISGSGRTGGIGYTF. The DNA for the CDR3 is TGTGCCATCAGTGGCTCGGGCCGGACAGGGGGCATTGGCTACACCTTC.